Below are 18 T cell receptor beta chains sequenced from a single sample in a study of blood T cell repertoires in COVID-19. Assay: immunoSEQ multiplex PCR; the TCRdb copy retains only in-frame clones and omits some. The profile shows 56,000 or so clones, about 85% of them singletons. The sample was peripheral blood. These receptors all come from a human donor in a cohort sampled during active COVID-19.

V and J are TRBV5-4 and TRBJ1-1; 10 positions match TRBD1. Germline CDR1 is SGHNT and CDR2 is YYREEE (reference sequence). The ends lost 3 bases at V and 6 bases at J; junction bases unmatched: 8. CDR3 length equals 15 residues. The CDR3, as DNA: TGTGCCAGCAGCTGGACCTTGGACAGGGGGGCTGAAGCTTTCTTT. Translating gives CASSWTLDRGAEAFF.

This chain connects TRBV9 to TRBJ2-3; D is unresolved. Germline assignment: CDR1 SGDLS and CDR2 YYNGEE. The V end lost 0 bases, the J end lost 2 bases, and 13 bases lay between the germline ends. The CDR3 sequence is 16 residues long. CDR3 sequence reads: CASSVVSDLVTDTQYF. For the CDR3, the DNA is TGTGCCAGCAGCGTAGTTAGTGATCTCGTCACAGATACGCAGTATTTT. Together with reference TRBV9 and TRBJ2-3, the CDR3 gives the full variable domain: DSGVTQTPKHLITATGQRVTLRCSPRSGDLSVYWYQQSLDQGLQFLIQYYNGEERAKGNILERFSAQQFPDLHSELNLSSLELGDSALYFCASSVVSDLVTDTQYFGPGTRLTVL.

Comment on this clone: The junction and the germline gene differ at one end; a read error may be behind it. The chain uses TRBV5-1 and TRBJ1-2, with 8 positions matching TRBD1. Germline V CDR1 and CDR2: SGHRS, YFSETQ. CDR3 length: 12 residues. This chain's CDR3 is CASSLGNDRGSF. The CDR3 nucleotides read TGCGCCAGCAGCTTGGGAAATGACAGGGGCTCCTTC.

The chain joins TRBV28 to TRBJ1-1; 8 positions agree with TRBD1. Germline CDR1 is MDHEN and CDR2 is SYDVKM. The CDR3 totals 18 residues. V shed 5 bases, J shed 2 bases, and the junction held 16 bases outside the gene matches. This chain's CDR3 is CASSATLGRGPFNTEAFF. The DNA for the CDR3 is TGTGCCAGCAGTGCAACCCTCGGCAGGGGGCCGTTTAACACTGAAGCTTTCTTT.

The chain is built from TRBV5-1 and TRBJ2-7, with D perhaps matching TRBD2 (5 bases). With 2 bases removed from V and 2 bases from J, the gap between germline ends came to 11 bases. Looked up from germline, CDR1 is SGHRS and CDR2 is YFSETQ. The CDR3 length is 14 residues. The DNA for the CDR3 is TGCGCCAGCAGCTTTCTAGCCACCGCCTACGAGCAGTACTTC. Amino acid sequence: CASSFLATAYEQYF. The full variable domain, in which reference TRBV5-1 and TRBJ2-7 provide the parts outside the CDR3, is KAGVTQTPRYLIKTRGQQVTLSCSPISGHRSVSWYQQTPGQGLQFLFEYFSETQRNKGNFPGRFSGRQFSNSRSEMNVSTLELGDSALYLCASSFLATAYEQYFGPGTRLTVT.

The chain carries TRBV7-2 and TRBJ2-7; 10 positions agree with TRBD2. The CDR3 length is 16 residues. V lost 3 bases, J lost 6 bases, and 11 bases stayed unmatched. In germline, CDR1 is SGHTA, CDR2 FQGNSA. The CDR3 coding sequence is TGTGCCAGCAGCTTCCAGCAACCTTTAGCGGGAGGCGAGCAGTACTTC. Translated, it gives CASSFQQPLAGGEQYF.

The V and J genes are TRBV3-1 (or the pseudogene TRBV3-2) and TRBJ1-2; D may be TRBD1 (5 bases). V was pared by 3 bases and J by 8 bases, with 16 bases between. Per germline, CDR1 LGHDT and CDR2 YNNKEL (reference sequence). The length of the CDR3 is 14 residues. This chain's CDR3 is CASSQVTRENGYTF. Here the CDR3 DNA reads TGTGCCAGCAGCCAGGTGACCAGGGAAAACGGCTACACCTTC.

V is TRBV4-1 and J is TRBJ1-4, with a possible D match to TRBD1 (6 bases). CDR1 is MGHRA and CDR2 is YSYEKL in the germline V gene. The ends were cut back, 4 bases at V and 6 bases at J, with 18 bases in the middle. The length of the CDR3 is 16 residues. This CDR3 is CASSLRGAGSDEKLFF. The CDR3 bases are TGCGCCAGCAGCCTCAGGGGCGCAGGATCGGATGAAAAACTGTTTTTT.

The chain couples TRBV9 to TRBJ2-3; D ambiguous. The CDR3 runs to 15 residues. Trimming removed 1 base from V and 0 bases from J, with 9 bases in between. The germline gives CDR1 SGDLS, CDR2 YYNGEE. CDR3 amino acids: CASSVTTLSTDTQYF. DNA for the CDR3: TGTGCCAGCAGCGTAACTACTCTTAGCACAGATACGCAGTATTTT. Full variable domain (remainder filled in from reference TRBV9 and TRBJ2-3): DSGVTQTPKHLITATGQRVTLRCSPRSGDLSVYWYQQSLDQGLQFLIQYYNGEERAKGNILERFSAQQFPDLHSELNLSSLELGDSALYFCASSVTTLSTDTQYFGPGTRLTVL.

V is TRBV5-1 and J is TRBJ2-7, with a tentative D call TRBD1 (5 bases). Germline V gene sequence: CDR1 SGHRS, CDR2 YFSETQ. This CDR3 contains 14 residues. The germline V and J ends were trimmed by 4 bases and 4 bases, with 15 bases remaining between them. CDR3 nucleotide sequence: TGCGCCAGCAGCGTCAGGGAAGGCATATACGAGCAGTACTTC. It specifies CASSVREGIYEQYF.

The rearrangement uses TRBV19 and TRBJ2-7, with D possibly matching TRBD1 (5 bases). Looked up from germline, CDR1 is LNHDA and CDR2 is SQIVND (reference sequence). This CDR3 region has 15 residues. Trimming took 4 bases from V and 3 from J, leaving 16 bases between them. The CDR3 region has the DNA TGTGCCAGTAGTACCTCCGACAGTTCCCTCTACGAGCAGTACTTC. It specifies CASSTSDSSLYEQYF.

This chain uses TRBV3-1 (or the pseudogene TRBV3-2) with TRBJ2-7; maybe TRBD2 (5 bases). The CDR3 covers 14 residues. In germline, CDR1 is LGHDT, CDR2 YNNKEL (reference sequence). The V gene lost 4 bases and the J gene lost 5 bases, with 15 bases spanning the gap. The CDR3 is CASSRLPDFHEQYF. The CDR3 DNA follows: TGTGCCAGCAGCCGCCTTCCGGACTTCCACGAGCAGTACTTC.

The chain uses TRBV6-2 or TRBV6-3 and TRBJ2-1, with 8 positions matching TRBD2. The germline V gene encodes CDR1 MNHEY and CDR2 SVGEGT. The V gene end was trimmed by 0 bases and the J gene end by 10 bases; junction bases not matched to a gene: 14. The CDR3 loop spans 17 amino acids. Written as DNA, the CDR3 is TGTGCCAGCAGTTACTCGAAACTCGTAGCGGGACCCCCAGAGCAGTTCTTC. Translating it yields CASSYSKLVAGPPEQFF.

V is TRBV19 and J is TRBJ2-1; a possible D gene is TRBD1 (5 bases). Germline CDR1 LNHDA, CDR2 SQIVND (reference sequence). The CDR3 extends over 16 amino acids. The ends were cut back, 4 bases at V and 1 base at J, with 14 bases in the middle. Written as DNA, the CDR3 is TGTGCCAGTAGTAGGGGTAGGAGACAGTCCTACAATGAGCAGTTCTTC. It is translated as CASSRGRRQSYNEQFF.

The genes are TRBV6-5 and TRBJ2-3; TRBD2 matches at 14 bases. The V gene's germline CDR1 is MNHEY and CDR2 SVGAGI. Trimming took 7 bases from V and 4 from J; bases not matched to a gene: 4. The CDR3 contains 15 residues. CDR3 bases: TGTGCCAGCACCCCGGGACTAGCGGGGGCAGATACGCAGTATTTT. Translation: CASTPGLAGADTQYF.

This clone was counted a few times. The chain carries TRBV4-3 and TRBJ1-1; a weak D match, TRBD1 (6 bases). The V and J ends lost 0 bases and 4 bases respectively, with 12 bases between them. The CDR3 totals 15 residues. CDR1 and CDR2 from the germline V gene are LGHNA and YSLEER. The CDR3 DNA follows: TGCGCCAGCAGCCAAGATCGGGGGGCGGGCACTGAAGCTTTCTTT. Translated, it gives CASSQDRGAGTEAFF.

This clone was counted only a few times. The rearrangement links TRBV24-1 to TRBJ2-5, with D tentatively TRBD2 (6 bases). CDR1 and CDR2 from the germline V gene are KGHDR and SFDVKD. The CDR3 has 11 amino acids. V was clipped by 10 bases and J by 9 bases, with 14 bases between them. CDR3 region: CATGDGEAQYF. The CDR3 nucleotides are TGTGCCACTGGGGACGGGGAGGCCCAGTACTTC.

The chain joins TRBV28 to TRBJ2-7; 8 bases agree with TRBD1. The CDR3 extends over 14 amino acids. Germline CDR1 reads MDHEN; CDR2 reads SYDVKM. J lost 4 bases, V lost 6 bases, and 8 bases had no gene match. The CDR3 reads CASSRGQGPYEQYF. The CDR3 DNA reads TGTGCCAGCAGCCGCGGACAGGGACCTTACGAGCAGTACTTC. The whole variable domain, remainder taken from reference TRBV28 and TRBJ2-7, is DVKVTQSSRYLVKRTGEKVFLECVQDMDHENMFWYRQDPGLGLRLIYFSYDVKMKEKGDIPEGYSVSREKKERFSLILESASTNQTSMYLCASSRGQGPYEQYFGPGTRLTVT.